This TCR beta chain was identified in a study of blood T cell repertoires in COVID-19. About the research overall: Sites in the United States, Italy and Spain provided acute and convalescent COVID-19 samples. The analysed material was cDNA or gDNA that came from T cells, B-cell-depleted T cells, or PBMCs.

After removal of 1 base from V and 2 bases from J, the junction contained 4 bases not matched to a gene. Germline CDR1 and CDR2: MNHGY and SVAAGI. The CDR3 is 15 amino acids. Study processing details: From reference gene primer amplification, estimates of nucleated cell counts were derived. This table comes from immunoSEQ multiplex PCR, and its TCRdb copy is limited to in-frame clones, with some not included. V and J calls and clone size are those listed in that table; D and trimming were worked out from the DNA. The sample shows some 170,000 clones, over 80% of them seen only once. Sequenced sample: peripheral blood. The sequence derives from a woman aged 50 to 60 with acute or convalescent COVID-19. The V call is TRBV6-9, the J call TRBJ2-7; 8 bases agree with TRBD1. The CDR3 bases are TGTGCCAGCAGTTATTGGGGGACAGGACCCTACGAGCAGTACTTC. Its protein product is CASSYWGTGPYEQYF.